The T cell receptor (beta chain) described here comes from a study of blood T cell repertoires in COVID-19. Overall study: There were acute and convalescent COVID-19 samples, and they came from the United States, Italy and Spain. Sample material is recorded as cDNA or gDNA derived from T cells, B-cell-depleted T cells, or PBMCs.

In the original analysis: Quantification of nucleated cells was approximated via reference gene primer amplification. Data came from immunoSEQ multiplex PCR; TCRdb stores just in-frame clones and leaves some out. That table supplies the V and J calls and clone size; D and trimming were determined from the DNA. The sample has under 200,000 clones, 80% to 85% seen once. In germline, CDR1 is KGHSH, CDR2 LQKENI. The V and J ends lost 6 bases and 5 bases respectively, with 17 bases between them. The CDR3 runs to 14 residues. The sequencing input was peripheral blood. V and J are TRBV18 and TRBJ2-7; D possibly corresponds to TRBD1 (8 bases). The clonotype was recovered from a man between 70 and 80 years old with active or convalescent COVID-19. The CDR3 DNA sequence: TGTGCCAGCTCGTCCGGACAGGGAGGGAACGAGCAGTACTTC. It translates to CASSSGQGGNEQYF.